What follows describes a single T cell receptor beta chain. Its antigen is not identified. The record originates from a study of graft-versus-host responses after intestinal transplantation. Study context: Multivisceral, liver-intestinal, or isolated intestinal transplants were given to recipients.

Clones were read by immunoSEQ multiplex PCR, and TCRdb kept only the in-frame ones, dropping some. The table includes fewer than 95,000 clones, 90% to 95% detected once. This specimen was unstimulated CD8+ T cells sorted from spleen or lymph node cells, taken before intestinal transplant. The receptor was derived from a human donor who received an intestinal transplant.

The CDR3 is CASSRQDDRQNTEAFF. In DNA, the CDR3 is TGTGCCAGCAGCCGCCAGGATGACCGCCAGAACACTGAAGCTTTCTTT. The chain employs TRBV21-1 and TRBJ1-1; the D call of TRBD1 is as the table states it, not checked on the DNA. TRBV21-1 is noted as a pseudogene. CDR3 length equals 16 residues.